Described below is a single T cell receptor beta chain sequence and its context. Its antigen target is currently unknown. A single base separates this from a much larger clone, so it may be a read error. The data belong to a study of shared clonotypes between healthy human individuals (dated by TCRdb to about 2020). In terms of the full investigation: A few men and a couple of women, aged 18 to 49 years, made up the cohort. Per donor, three plates each were used for CD4 naive and CD4 memory, two for CD8 naive, and one for CD8 memory. The study deeply sequenced blood TCR repertoires of about 5 healthy adults to estimate repertoire size and the extent of clonotype sharing between individuals. To increase sequencing depth and limit assay-specific biases, TCR repertoire library preparation and sequencing were carried out by different laboratories using diverse techniques. Per donor, leukapheresis produced somewhere between about 0.94 and 9 billion PBMCs. Results and caveats for the whole study, not just this receptor: The genetic and exposure-history diversity represented was limited by the small number of donors. Compared with non-shared clonotypes, the clonotypes found in all four sorted-subset donors had higher generation probabilities. Sampling was restricted to blood, and TCR repertoires in tissue are likely to differ from TCR repertoires in blood. Approximately 5% of naive CD4, more than 3% of naive CD8, 2.3% of memory CD4, and 0.4% of memory CD8 clonotypes were shared across several donors. Incomplete sequencing was indicated by rarefaction of sorted-subset datasets, despite the large sequencing depth. Based on pairwise subsampling, the degree of clonotype sharing among donors was expected to be affected by sequencing depth. Naive subsets generally had larger estimated clonotype richness than memory subsets did.

TCR CDR3 regions were amplified from genomic DNA by multiplex PCR using the deep immunoSEQ assay. Extracted genomic DNA from each cell subset was distributed evenly across all wells of several immunoSEQ 96-well plates, and each plate was treated as a replicate. Each replicate PCR for sorted subsets received roughly 200 ng genomic DNA, equal to about 30,000 T cell genomes. Purified libraries were measured with a Qubit 3.0 fluorometer, size-checked on a Bioanalyzer 2100, and measured again with the KAPA Library Quantification kit. Every immunoSEQ 96-well plate was sequenced on a separate single-read 150-cycle Illumina NextSeq 550 flow cell. Regarding the original processing steps: Because only junctional sequences without quality scores were contained in the immunoSEQ output, filtering matching that applied to full-length reads could not be performed. Sequences were annotated with PyIR, a Python wrapper for IgBLAST v1.9, and V/J genes and CDR3 were assigned using IMGT germline references. Reads with weak V/J assignments (E-value above 1e-6), missing CDR3, stop codons, out-of-frame junctions, or ambiguous translated residues were removed. A V3J clonotype was defined by an identical inferred V gene, J gene, and CDR3 amino acid sequence. Percentage overlap between repertoires was computed as shared unique clonotypes divided by the size of the smaller repertoire. Three approaches were used to assess repertoire richness: RTK rarefaction, the Chao1 estimator, and Recon v2.1 estimates of unobserved clonotypes. For all TCRbeta clonotypes obtained by the gDNA method from a few donors, generation probabilities were computed with OLGA. Entries here come from immuneACCESS through TCRdb and include only in-frame sequences with V and J called. Some clones fail to appear in such tables; in the studies checked, an unresolved V gene covers under half of the shortfall, and the cause of the remainder is unknown. V and J calls and clone size are copied from that table; D and trimming were computed from the DNA. The sample table shows about 2 million clones, and around 96% are seen once. In total, the top ten clones hold roughly 1% of the sample.

The CDR3 starts with the cysteine, ends with the phenylalanine, and has 15 residues. Only the CDR3 DNA is retained, 45 bases long and in frame from the first base. From a lookup of the germline V gene, CDR1 and CDR2 are MGHDK and SYGVNS. V is cut back by 6 bases and J by 0 bases, with 6 bases in the junction unmatched. CD8 naive samples consisted of CD45RO-negative cells that were positively selected for CCR7, yielding a CD45RA+CCR7+ population without TemRA cells. The donors were healthy, HIV-negative adults with no recently reported acute infections or vaccinations. All donors were Caucasian adults living in Nashville, Tennessee, USA. Blood was collected by leukapheresis, and PBMCs were isolated by Ficoll-Histopaque density gradient centrifugation and then cryopreserved in liquid nitrogen vapor phase. Analytical flow cytometry was used to check the purity and quantity of each magnetically sorted T cell population. Each sorted fraction had its genomic DNA isolated and then quantified by UV absorbance on a Nanodrop 2000c.

The receptor comes from a man in his late teens or twenties in good health. The sequencing sample was made of naive CD8+ T cells sorted from blood. The sample's cell subset or site, from its label and the paper: CD45RA+CCR7+. This sequence uses TRBV25-1 and TRBJ2-3, with TRBD1 matching 7 junction bases. The CDR3 has the sequence CASSAGTDSTDTQYF. In nucleotide form, the sequence is TGTGCCAGCAGCGCCGGGACAGATAGCACAGATACGCAGTATTTT.